The next 13 T cell receptor beta chains were all read from a single sample in a study of blood T cell repertoires in COVID-19. Data came from immunoSEQ multiplex PCR; TCRdb stores just in-frame clones and leaves some out. The sample gives roughly 100,000 clones, roughly two thirds of which show up once; approximately 0.9% is in the top ten. The sample consisted of peripheral blood. The origin of the receptors is a human donor with acute or convalescent COVID-19. The donor label of this sample is uncertain.

The chain joins TRBV28 to TRBJ1-3, with D maybe TRBD1 (5 bases). V lost 6 bases, J lost 2 bases, and 11 bases lay in between. Germline lookup yields CDR1 MDHEN and CDR2 SYDVKM. The CDR3 totals 14 residues. CDR3 sequence: CASSPGGTGNTIYF. The CDR3 DNA reads TGTGCCAGCAGCCCGGGGGGGACTGGAAACACCATATATTTT.

V usage is TRBV7-2 and J usage is TRBJ1-1; D gene uncertain. CDR1 is SGHTA, CDR2 FQGNSA, per germline. The CDR3 contains 13 residues. V lost 1 base to trimming and J lost 3 bases, with 6 bases between them. CDR3 sequence (DNA): TGTGCCAGCAGCTTAGACAGAGACACTGAAGCTTTCTTT. It is translated as CASSLDRDTEAFF.

The sample holds one count of this clone. The J gene is TRBJ2-7, the V gene TRBV3-1 (or the pseudogene TRBV3-2), with 10 bases matching TRBD1. Germline CDR1 is LGHDT and CDR2 is YNNKEL (reference sequence). Germline trimming cut 1 base from V and 1 base from J; bases unmatched to any gene: 7. CDR3 size: 17 residues. The DNA of the CDR3 is TGTGCCAGCAGCCAAGTCGGGACAGGGGTTTCATCCTACGAGCAGTACTTC. Translated, it gives CASSQVGTGVSSYEQYF.

The chain recombines TRBV2 with TRBJ2-1; TRBD2 matches at 11 bases. Germline CDR1 SNHLY, CDR2 FYNNEI. J was trimmed by 6 bases and V by 8 bases; bases with no gene match: 9. The CDR3 spans 15 residues. The CDR3 is CASSLALAGGNEQFF. The CDR3 DNA follows: TGTGCCAGCTCCCTAGCGCTAGCGGGGGGCAATGAGCAGTTCTTC.

This clone appeared a few times. The rearrangement links TRBV12-3 or TRBV12-4 to TRBJ1-1; TRBD1 matches at 7 bases. The trim removed 6 bases at V and 7 bases at J, leaving 8 bases unmatched. The CDR3 runs 13 residues. CDR3 in amino acids: CASRQNRGGEAFF. The CDR3 DNA reads as TGTGCCAGCAGACAAAACAGGGGTGGTGAAGCTTTCTTT.

The chain employs TRBV29-1 and TRBJ2-1; D gene unclear. Deletions cut 7 bases from V and 5 bases from J, with 9 bases between. The germline gives CDR1 SQVTM, CDR2 ANQGSEA. CDR3 length: 11 residues. The CDR3 nucleotides are TGCAGCGCAGCAACGGACAATGAGCAGTTCTTC. Its protein is CSAATDNEQFF.

This sequence joins TRBV27 and TRBJ2-6; possible D gene TRBD2, 6 bases. Trimming cost V 7 bases and J 0 bases, with 13 bases left between them. The CDR3 extends over 16 amino acids. CDR1 is MNHEY, CDR2 SMNVEV, per germline (reference sequence). The CDR3 sequence is CASTSRGLSGANVLTF. As DNA, the CDR3 is TGTGCCAGCACATCGAGGGGACTCTCTGGGGCCAACGTCCTGACTTTC.

On this clone: At one end, the junction sequence differs from germline, possibly due to a read error. CDR3 in DNA: TGCGCCAGCAGCCAAGATCGCTTTTCGGAACAGCGGCTTTTT. It translates to CASSQDRFSEQRLF. V and J are TRBV4-1 and TRBJ2-2, with a tentative D call TRBD2 (5 bases). The length of the CDR3 is 14 residues. Germline V gene lookup returns CDR1 MGHRA and CDR2 YSYEKL.

The rearrangement joins TRBV19 to TRBJ1-2; D might be TRBD1 (6 bases). The CDR3 totals 14 residues. From germline, CDR1 is LNHDA and CDR2 SQIVND (reference sequence). Trimming took 4 bases from V and 9 from J, leaving 18 bases between them. This chain's CDR3 is CASSKGGSGNRYTF. For the CDR3, the DNA is TGTGCCAGTAGTAAAGGGGGATCAGGGAATCGCTACACCTTC.

V is TRBV7-8 and J is TRBJ1-5; 9 bases line up with TRBD1. In germline, CDR1 is SGHVS, CDR2 FQNEAQ. CDR3 length equals 15 residues. With V trimmed by 5 bases and J by 3 bases, 5 bases remained unmatched. CDR3: CASSRGQGTNQPQHF. For the CDR3, the DNA is TGTGCCAGCAGCCGAGGACAGGGGACCAATCAGCCCCAGCATTTT.

This chain joins TRBV2 and TRBJ1-6, with 8 bases matching TRBD1. Per the germline V gene, CDR1 is SNHLY and CDR2 is FYNNEI. This CDR3 is built from 16 residues. V trimming: 0 bases; J trimming: 10 bases; junction bases outside the gene matches: 8. The CDR3 region has the DNA TGTGCCAGCAGTGAAGCCACCGGGACAGGTCGGTCACCCCTCCACTTT. As protein: CASSEATGTGRSPLHF.

The chain carries TRBV2 and TRBJ2-1; D is unclear. The V and J ends lost 6 bases and 1 base respectively, with 16 bases between them. The CDR3 length is 16 residues. CDR1 is SNHLY, CDR2 FYNNEI, per germline. This CDR3 is CASRSGSEWSYNEQFF. CDR3 nucleotide sequence: TGTGCCAGCAGGAGTGGGTCGGAGTGGTCCTACAATGAGCAGTTCTTC. Combining the CDR3 with reference TRBV2 and TRBJ2-1 gives the whole variable domain EPEVTQTPSHQVTQMGQEVILRCVPISNHLYFYWYRQILGQKVEFLVSFYNNEISEKSEIFDDQFSVERPDGSNFTLKIRSTKLEDSAMYFCASRSGSEWSYNEQFFGPGTRLTVL.

The J gene is TRBJ2-1, the V gene TRBV21-1; the D call of TRBD1 is as the table states it, not checked on the DNA. TRBV21-1 is termed a pseudogene. The CDR3 runs 12 residues. The CDR3 DNA sequence: TGTGCCAGCAGCATCAGGGGGACTGAGCAGTTCTTC. Its protein product is CASSIRGTEQFF.